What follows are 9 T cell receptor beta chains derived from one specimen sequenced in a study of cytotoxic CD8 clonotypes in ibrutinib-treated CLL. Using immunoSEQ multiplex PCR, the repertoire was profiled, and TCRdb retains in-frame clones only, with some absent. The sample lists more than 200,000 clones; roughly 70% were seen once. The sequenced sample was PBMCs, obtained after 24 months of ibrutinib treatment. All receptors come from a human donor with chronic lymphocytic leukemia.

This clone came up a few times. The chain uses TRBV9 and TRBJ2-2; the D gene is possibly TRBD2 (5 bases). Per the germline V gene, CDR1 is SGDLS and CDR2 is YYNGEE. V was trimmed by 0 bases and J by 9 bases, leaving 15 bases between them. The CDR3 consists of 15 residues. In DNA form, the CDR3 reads TGTGCCAGCAGCGTAGCTCTCGGAGGTACTCGGGAGCTGTTTTTT. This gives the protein CASSVALGGTRELFF.

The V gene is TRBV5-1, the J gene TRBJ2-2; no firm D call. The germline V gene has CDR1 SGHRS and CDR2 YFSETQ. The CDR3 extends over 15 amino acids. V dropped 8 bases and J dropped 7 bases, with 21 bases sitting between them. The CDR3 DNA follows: TGCGCCAGTAGGGAATTCTCTGGTGGTATCGGGGAGCTGTTTTTT. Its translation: CASREFSGGIGELFF.

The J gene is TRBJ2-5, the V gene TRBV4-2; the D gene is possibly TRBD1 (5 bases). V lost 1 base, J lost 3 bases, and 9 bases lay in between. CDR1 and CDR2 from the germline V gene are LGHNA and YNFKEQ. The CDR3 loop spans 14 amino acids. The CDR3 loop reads CASSQALQEETQYF. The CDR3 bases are TGTGCCAGCAGCCAAGCCCTACAGGAAGAGACCCAGTACTTC.

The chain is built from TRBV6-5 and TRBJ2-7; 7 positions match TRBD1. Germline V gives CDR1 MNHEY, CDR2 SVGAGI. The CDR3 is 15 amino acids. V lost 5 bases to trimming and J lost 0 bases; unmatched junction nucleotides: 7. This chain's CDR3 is CASSATGLSSYEQYF. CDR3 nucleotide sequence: TGTGCCAGCAGTGCGACAGGGCTCAGCTCCTACGAGCAGTACTTC.

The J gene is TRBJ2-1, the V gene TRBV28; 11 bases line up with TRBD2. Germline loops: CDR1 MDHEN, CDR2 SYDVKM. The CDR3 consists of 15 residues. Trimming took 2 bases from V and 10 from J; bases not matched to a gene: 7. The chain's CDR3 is CASSLLAGGLSEQFF. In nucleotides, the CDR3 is TGTGCCAGCAGTTTACTAGCGGGAGGCCTATCAGAGCAGTTCTTC.

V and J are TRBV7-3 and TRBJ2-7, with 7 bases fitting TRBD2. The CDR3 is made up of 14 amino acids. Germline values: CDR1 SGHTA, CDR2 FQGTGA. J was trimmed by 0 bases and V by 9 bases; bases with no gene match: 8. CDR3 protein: CASKLAESSYEQYF. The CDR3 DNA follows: TGTGCCAGTAAGCTAGCGGAGAGCTCCTACGAGCAGTACTTC. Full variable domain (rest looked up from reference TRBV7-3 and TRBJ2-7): GAGVSQTPSNKVTEKGKYVELRCDPISGHTALYWYRQSLGQGPEFLIYFQGTGAADDSGLPNDRFFAVRPEGSVSTLKIQRTERGDSAVYLCASKLAESSYEQYFGPGTRLTVT.

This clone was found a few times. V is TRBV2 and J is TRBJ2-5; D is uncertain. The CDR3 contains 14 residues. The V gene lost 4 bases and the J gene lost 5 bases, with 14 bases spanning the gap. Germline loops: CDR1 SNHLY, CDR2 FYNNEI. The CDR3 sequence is CASSGSRDTETQYF. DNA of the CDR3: TGTGCCAGCAGTGGTAGCAGAGACACGGAGACCCAGTACTTC.

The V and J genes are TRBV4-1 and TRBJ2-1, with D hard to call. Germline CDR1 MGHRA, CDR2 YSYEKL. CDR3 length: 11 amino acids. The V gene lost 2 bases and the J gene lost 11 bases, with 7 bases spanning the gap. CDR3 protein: CASSQKAQQFF. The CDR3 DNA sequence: TGCGCCAGCAGCCAAAAAGCCCAGCAGTTCTTC.

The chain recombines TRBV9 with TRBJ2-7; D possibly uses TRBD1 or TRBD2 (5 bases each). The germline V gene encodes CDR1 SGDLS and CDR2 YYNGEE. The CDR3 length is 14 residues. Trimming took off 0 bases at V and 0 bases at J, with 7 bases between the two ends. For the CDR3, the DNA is TGTGCCAGCAGCGTAGGGGGGATCTCCTACGAGCAGTACTTC. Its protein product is CASSVGGISYEQYF.